The 25 T cell receptor beta chains below all came from one sample that was sequenced in a study of shared clonotypes between healthy human individuals. Sequencing used immunoSEQ multiplex PCR; TCRdb keeps in-frame clones, though not all of them. This sample has 600,000 to 700,000 clones; 55% to 85% occur once, and the top ten carry around 1.8%. What was sequenced was memory CD4+ T cells sorted from blood. This sample's subset: CD45RA-negative fraction. The receptors were sampled from a woman in her 30s in good health.

The chain has TRBV5-1 and TRBJ1-2; TRBD1 aligns across 10 bases. Germline V gene lookup returns CDR1 SGHRS and CDR2 YFSETQ. V was pared by 6 bases and J by 6 bases, with 8 bases of the junction left unmatched. This CDR3 contains 14 residues. The CDR3 DNA reads TGCGCCAGCAAGGGGGACAGGGGACCCCATGGCTACACCTTC. As protein: CASKGDRGPHGYTF.

Points on this clone: A much larger clonotype is one base distant, so this may be a read error. This chain links TRBV6-1 with TRBJ1-1; a weak D match, TRBD1 (6 bases). CDR3 size: 13 residues. Germline CDR1 reads MNHNS; CDR2 reads SASEGT. V was pared by 5 bases and J by 1 base, with 8 bases between. The chain's CDR3 is CASSKQGNTEAFF. The CDR3 coding sequence is TGTGCCAGCAGTAAACAGGGGAACACTGAAGCTTTCTTT.

This clone occurred a few times. The chain recombines TRBV5-4 with TRBJ2-5; D is possibly TRBD1 (6 bases). The germline gives CDR1 SGHNT, CDR2 YYREEE (reference sequence). The CDR3 consists of 15 residues. Trimming cost V 4 bases and J 1 base, with 14 bases left between them. For the CDR3, the DNA is TGTGCCAGCAGCAGATACAGGGATGGCCAAGAGACCCAGTACTTC. This encodes CASSRYRDGQETQYF.

J is TRBJ2-3 and V is TRBV4-1; TRBD2 matches 9 bases. This CDR3 spans 17 amino acids. J lost 5 bases, V lost 0 bases, and 9 bases had no gene match. Germline CDR1 reads MGHRA; CDR2 reads YSYEKL. The CDR3 spells CASSQDGAGGHVDTQYF. The CDR3 coding sequence is TGCGCCAGCAGCCAAGATGGGGCGGGAGGGCATGTAGATACGCAGTATTTT.

The rearrangement links TRBV7-2 to TRBJ2-6; D tentatively reads TRBD1 or TRBD2 (5 bases each). The CDR3 is 17 residues long. Germline V gene sequence: CDR1 SGHTA, CDR2 FQGNSA. V was clipped by 3 bases and J by 18 bases, with 30 bases between them. The CDR3 coding sequence is TGTGCCAGCAGCTTCGCGACAGACGGGACCATGACTCAGTCAAGGACTTTC. Its protein product is CASSFATDGTMTQSRTF.

In regard to this clone: A read error may produce the germline difference seen at one junction end. The chain employs TRBV28 and TRBJ1-3, with 9 bases aligning to TRBD1. This CDR3 has 12 residues. Germline lookup yields CDR1 MDHEN and CDR2 SYDVKM. The CDR3 loop is CASSLPGTGSIF. CDR3 bases: TGTGCCAGCAGTTTGCCCGGGACAGGGTCTATTTTT.

The chain is built from TRBV28 and TRBJ2-7; D is ambiguous. Per the germline V gene, CDR1 is MDHEN and CDR2 is SYDVKM. There are 14 residues in the CDR3. Trimming took off 6 bases at V and 2 bases at J, with 14 bases between the two ends. The CDR3 nucleotides read TGTGCCAGCAGCTCCACCCTACCGGCCTACGAGCAGTACTTC. Translating it yields CASSSTLPAYEQYF.

Comments on this clone: Other nucleotide sequences in the sample specify the same CDR3. V and J are TRBV5-1 and TRBJ1-1, with D tentatively TRBD1 (6 bases). Germline CDR1 reads SGHRS; CDR2 reads YFSETQ. V gave up 3 bases and J gave up 1 base, with 7 bases separating them. CDR3 length: 13 amino acids. The CDR3 DNA follows: TGCGCCAGCAGCTCGACAGGGAACACTGAAGCTTTCTTT. It is translated as CASSSTGNTEAFF. Variable domain in full (rest from reference TRBV5-1 and TRBJ1-1): KAGVTQTPRYLIKTRGQQVTLSCSPISGHRSVSWYQQTPGQGLQFLFEYFSETQRNKGNFPGRFSGRQFSNSRSEMNVSTLELGDSALYLCASSSTGNTEAFFGQGTRLTVV.

The table lists this clone with a few counts. This rearrangement joins TRBV10-1 to TRBJ2-6; D is unresolved. Germline V gene lookup returns CDR1 WNHNN and CDR2 SYGVQD (reference sequence). V lost 5 bases, J lost 2 bases, and 7 bases lay in between. The CDR3 is 14 residues long. CDR3 in amino acids: CASSIGPGANVLTF. CDR3 bases: TGCGCCAGCAGTATCGGCCCTGGGGCCAACGTCCTGACTTTC.

The rearrangement uses TRBV5-1 and TRBJ2-7; the match to TRBD1 covers 7 bases. The CDR3 sequence is 16 residues long. Losses at the gene ends were 1 base for V and 2 bases for J; bases not matched to a gene: 9. Germline V gene lookup returns CDR1 SGHRS and CDR2 YFSETQ. The CDR3 sequence: CASSLFSQGKAYEQYF. The CDR3 coding sequence is TGCGCCAGCAGCTTGTTTTCACAGGGGAAGGCCTACGAGCAGTACTTC.

The V gene is TRBV7-9, the J gene TRBJ1-4, with 8 bases that match TRBD1. The CDR3 loop spans 15 amino acids. Trimming removed 5 bases from V and 6 bases from J; junction bases left unmatched: 8. CDR1 and CDR2 from the germline V gene are SEHNR and FQNEAQ (reference sequence). CDR3 nucleotides: TGTGCCAGCAGCGGAATAGACAGGGGACATGAAAAACTGTTTTTT. The encoded protein is CASSGIDRGHEKLFF.

The rearrangement joins TRBV7-3 to TRBJ2-1, with no clear D. This CDR3 spans 13 amino acids. Germline values: CDR1 SGHTA, CDR2 FQGTGA. The V end lost 5 bases, the J end lost 7 bases, and 12 bases lay between the germline ends. Here the CDR3 reads CASSTAGENEQFF. Written as DNA, the CDR3 is TGTGCCAGCAGCACCGCTGGGGAAAATGAGCAGTTCTTC.

This clone was counted at least ten times. V is TRBV19 and J is TRBJ2-7; possibly TRBD1 for D (5 bases). V lost 6 bases, J lost 6 bases, and 18 bases lay in between. The length of the CDR3 is 14 residues. The germline V gene has CDR1 LNHDA and CDR2 SQIVND (reference sequence). The CDR3 region is CASSPRAPPGEQYF. CDR3 in DNA: TGTGCCAGTAGCCCCAGGGCCCCCCCCGGCGAGCAGTACTTC.

The chain has TRBV7-2 and TRBJ2-1; D is unresolved. Trimming took 0 bases from V and 10 from J, leaving 7 bases between them. There are 12 residues in the CDR3. The germline V gene has CDR1 SGHTA and CDR2 FQGNSA. The DNA of the CDR3 is TGTGCCAGCAGCTTAGCCTCTAGAGAGCAGTTCTTC. Its protein is CASSLASREQFF. Variable domain in full (rest from reference TRBV7-2 and TRBJ2-1): GAGVSQSPSNKVTEKGKDVELRCDPISGHTALYWYRQSLGQGLEFLIYFQGNSAPDKSGLPSDRFSAERTGGSVSTLTIQRTQQEDSAVYLCASSLASREQFFGPGTRLTVL.

The chain is built from TRBV5-4 and TRBJ1-3, with D possibly matching TRBD1 (5 bases). Germline lookup yields CDR1 SGHNT and CDR2 YYREEE (reference sequence). Trimming stripped 7 bases from V and 4 bases from J, with 18 bases between. There are 15 residues in the CDR3. CDR3 coding DNA: TGTGCCAGCGGACTCGGGGACGGAAAAGGAAACACCATATATTTT. Its translation: CASGLGDGKGNTIYF.

The chain recombines TRBV5-6 with TRBJ2-7; D could derive from TRBD1 or TRBD2 (5 bases each). The length of the CDR3 is 14 residues. Trimming took off 3 bases at V and 9 bases at J, with 19 bases between the two ends. The germline gives CDR1 SGHDT, CDR2 YYEEEE. Here the CDR3 DNA reads TGTGCCAGCAGCTCGGGGACGGACGCTGGGGTGCAGTACTTC. It codes for CASSSGTDAGVQYF.

V usage is TRBV7-8 and J usage is TRBJ1-5, with 10 bases identical to TRBD1. V gave up 0 bases and J gave up 5 bases; unmatched junction bases: 7. Germline CDR1 reads SGHVS; CDR2 reads FQNEAQ. The CDR3 is 17 residues long. CDR3 sequence: CASSLARGTGVYQPQHF. CDR3 bases: TGTGCCAGCAGCTTAGCTCGCGGGACAGGGGTTTATCAGCCCCAGCATTTT.

The chain carries TRBV29-1 and TRBJ2-3; D ambiguous. The CDR3 is 12 amino acids. Germline V CDR1 and CDR2: SQVTM, ANQGSEA. The V end was cut by 2 bases, the J end by 4 bases, with 7 bases between. This CDR3 reads CSVEREPDTQYF. As DNA, the CDR3 is TGCAGCGTTGAACGTGAGCCAGATACGCAGTATTTT.

The V call is TRBV28, the J call TRBJ2-7; 7 bases align to TRBD1. CDR3 size: 13 residues. Germline values: CDR1 MDHEN, CDR2 SYDVKM. V was pared by 7 bases and J by 4 bases, with 7 bases of the junction left unmatched. The CDR3, as DNA: TGTGCCAGCAATCGGGGACAGACGTACGAGCAGTACTTC. It is translated as CASNRGQTYEQYF.

Here the CDR3 reads CASSLAGGGVEQFF. In nucleotides, the CDR3 is TGTGCCAGCAGCTTAGCGGGGGGAGGAGTTGAGCAGTTCTTC. This sequence joins TRBV11-2 and TRBJ2-1; 7 nucleotides align to TRBD2. The CDR3 sequence is 14 residues long. Germline values: CDR1 SGHAT, CDR2 FQNNGV. Trimming removed 1 base from V and 9 bases from J; junction bases left unmatched: 6.

V and J are TRBV5-8 and TRBJ2-3; 10 nucleotides match TRBD2. The ends lost 2 bases at V and 0 bases at J; junction bases unmatched: 9. From germline, CDR1 is SGHTS and CDR2 YDEGEE. The CDR3 has 18 residues. In DNA, the CDR3 is TGTGCCAGCAGCTTAGGTTCGCTAGCGGGAGCTAGCACAGATACGCAGTATTTT. As protein: CASSLGSLAGASTDTQYF. Combining the CDR3 with reference TRBV5-8 and TRBJ2-3 gives the whole variable domain EAGVTQSPTHLIKTRGQQATLRCSPISGHTSVYWYQQALGLGLQFLLWYDEGEERNRGNFPPRFSGRQFPNYSSELNVNALELEDSALYLCASSLGSLAGASTDTQYFGPGTRLTVL.

The DNA for the CDR3 is TGTGCCAGCAGCGTAGAGGGGACTAGAACCTACGAGCAGTACTTC. This codes for CASSVEGTRTYEQYF. This chain joins TRBV9 and TRBJ2-7; 8 bases are shared with TRBD2. This CDR3 is built from 15 residues. Germline V gene lookup returns CDR1 SGDLS and CDR2 YYNGEE. After removal of 0 bases from V and 2 bases from J, the junction contained 4 bases not matched to a gene.

This sequence joins TRBV11-2 and TRBJ2-7, with no clear D. Trimming cost V 0 bases and J 10 bases, with 7 bases left between them. CDR3 size: 11 residues. CDR1 and CDR2 (germline): SGHAT, FQNNGV. CDR3: CASSLDLSQYF. CDR3 in DNA: TGTGCCAGCAGCTTAGATCTGTCCCAGTACTTC.

The gene calls are TRBV6-5 and TRBJ2-3; D is uncertain. Trimming stripped 0 bases from V and 0 bases from J, with 4 bases between. This CDR3 contains 14 residues. From germline, CDR1 is MNHEY and CDR2 SVGAGI. CDR3 protein: CASSYSGSTDTQYF. The CDR3 DNA follows: TGTGCCAGCAGTTACTCGGGGAGCACAGATACGCAGTATTTT.

In its sample, this clone was seen a few times. The chain employs TRBV7-9 and TRBJ1-4; no reliable D call. Between the trimmed V and J ends, which lost 6 bases and 6 bases, there was a span of 11 bases. Per germline, CDR1 SEHNR and CDR2 FQNEAQ (reference sequence). The CDR3 extends over 13 amino acids. The CDR3 DNA sequence: TGTGCCAGCAGTCATGACTACCATGAAAAACTGTTTTTT. Protein sequence: CASSHDYHEKLFF.